The entry that follows covers one TCR beta chain sequence. Its antigen is unidentified. Method: immunoSEQ multiplex PCR; TCRdb's copy keeps in-frame clones and lacks some. Of 40,000 to 55,000 clones listed, roughly nine tenths are singletons. These data originate in a study of OX40 agonist ivuxolimab in advanced cancers. About the study: Patients were dosed with the agonistic anti-OX40 (CD134) antibody ivuxolimab. Over 30% of patients had received prior checkpoint inhibitor therapy. One patient with hepatocellular carcinoma and two with cutaneous melanoma, three in all, had partial responses.

Study-wide points: Average numbers of expanded clones were greater in CD8+ T cells than in CD4+.

This CDR3 has 16 residues. Trimming at V came to 2 bases and at J to 2 bases, leaving 5 bases not matched to a gene. Germline V lookup: CDR1 SEHNR, CDR2 FQNEAQ (reference sequence). This clonotype was sampled from an adult with an advanced solid tumor such as melanoma, head and neck, liver or kidney cancer. This sequence joins TRBV7-9 and TRBJ2-5; 10 nucleotides line up with TRBD2. Here the sequenced sample was CD4+ or CD8+ T cells sorted from blood, taken in a trial of the OX40 agonist ivuxolimab. CDR3 sequence reads: CASSLTSGMIQETQYF. The CDR3 DNA is TGTGCCAGCAGCTTAACTAGCGGGATGATACAAGAGACCCAGTACTTC.